The rows below give T cell receptor beta chains drawn from one sample of a study of T cell repertoires in cytomegalovirus infection. Using its own MiXCR run on the reads, TCRdb lists one record per CDR3 protein. The profile shows 630,000 or so distinct CDR3 sequences, approximately 25% of them singletons. Specimen: CD8+ T cells from PBMCs. The source of these receptors is a human donor in good health (CMV status not recorded). Some clones in this sample may be carry-over from other donors' samples. CDR3s include the opening cysteine and the closing phenylalanine or tryptophan. The D gene is left open where the match is weak. Not all rows give a size; the values are once, few, many and, for expanded clones, a class.

CASRSYDRGTEAFF,TGTGCCAGTAGAAGTTACGACAGGGGCACTGAAGCTTTCTTT,14,TRBD1,TRBV19,-,TRBJ1-1
CSARFTQINTIYF,TGCAGTGCTAGATTTACCCAGATCAACACCATATATTTT,13,-,TRBV20-1,once,TRBJ1-3
CSLTGQNTDTQYF,TGCAGCCTGACGGGACAGAACACAGATACGCAGTATTTT,13,TRBD1,TRBV29-1,-,TRBJ2-3
CASSGGRDIQYF,TGTGCCAGCAGCGGGGGGCGTGACATTCAGTACTTC,12,-,TRBV7-9,many,TRBJ2-4
CASSSGPGQNSYEQYF,TGTGCCAGCAGTTCGGGGCCGGGACAGAACTCCTACGAGCAGTACTTC,16,TRBD1,TRBV27,-,TRBJ2-7
CSVVGTRFEEQYF,TGCAGCGTTGTTGGGACACGGTTCGAGGAGCAGTACTTC,13,-,TRBV29-1,-,TRBJ2-7
CASSGVEQYF,TGTGCCAGCAGTGGGGTCGAGCAGTACTTC,10,-,TRBV6-5,few,TRBJ2-7
CASSLVPGPGNTGELFF,TGTGCCAGCAGCTTAGTTCCGGGGCCCGGGAACACCGGGGAGCTGTTTTTT,17,-,TRBV7-2,many,TRBJ2-2
CASSPGGGETEAFF,TGTGCCAGCAGCCCGGGAGGGGGCGAGACTGAAGCTTTCTTT,14,TRBD1,TRBV6-2/TRBV6-3,few,TRBJ1-1
CASSESKVVHTEAFF,TGCGCCAGCAGTGAGTCGAAAGTCGTCCACACTGAAGCTTTCTTT,15,-,TRBV10-2,few,TRBJ1-1
CASSQIRGLWNEQFF,TGTGCCAGCAGCCAAATCAGGGGGCTTTGGAATGAGCAGTTCTTC,15,TRBD1,TRBV27,few,TRBJ2-1
CASSTQGLGDTQYF,TGTGCCAGCAGCACACAGGGTTTGGGAGATACGCAGTATTTT,14,-,TRBV7-6,many,TRBJ2-3
CASSYGQGVAFAGELFF,TGTGCCAGCAGTTACGGACAGGGAGTCGCCTTCGCCGGGGAGCTGTTTTTT,17,TRBD1,TRBV6-5,few,TRBJ2-2
CASCEGPRGNQPQHF,TGTGCCAGCTGCGAGGGCCCGCGGGGCAATCAGCCCCAGCATTTT,15,-,TRBV28,-,TRBJ1-5
CASSPVDRNQETQYF,TGCGCCAGCAGCCCCGTAGACAGGAACCAAGAGACCCAGTACTTC,15,-,TRBV5-1,-,TRBJ2-5
CASRTDRYGYTF,TGTGCCAGCAGGACAGACCGCTATGGCTACACCTTC,12,-,TRBV5-4,few,TRBJ1-2
CATPRGRGGGYTF,TGTGCCACCCCGAGGGGGAGGGGTGGTGGCTACACCTTC,13,-,TRBV7-2,many,TRBJ1-2
CASSISPGTRTGELFF,TGTGCCAGTAGTATAAGTCCAGGGACGAGGACCGGGGAGCTGTTTTTT,16,-,TRBV19,few,TRBJ2-2
CASSQAGTGRYEQYF,TGTGCCAGCAGCCAAGCCGGGACAGGGAGGTACGAGCAGTACTTC,15,TRBD1,TRBV14,-,TRBJ2-7
CATSTNRGSSYNEQFF,TGTGCCACCAGCACAAACAGGGGGAGTTCCTACAATGAGCAGTTCTTC,16,TRBD1,TRBV15,-,TRBJ2-1
CASRPPGQGIGYGYTF,TGTGCCAGCAGGCCCCCGGGACAGGGTATTGGCTATGGCTACACCTTC,16,TRBD1,TRBV12-3/TRBV12-4,many,TRBJ1-2